Listed here are 11 T cell receptor beta chains from one sample, sequenced in a study of identical twins (TCRdb year 2016). Preparation of the library involved 5' RACE. The sequencer listed for this sample is Illumina HiSeq 2000. The public reads were reanalyzed by TCRdb: fastp trimming at Q25, MiXCR alignment, in-frame beta chains only. Under each unique CDR3 protein, matching rows form one entry showing the most common genes and DNA. This sample comprises about 530,000 distinct CDR3 sequences, 12% to 15% of them detected only once. The ten top clones hold roughly 0.43% of the sample. This sample also belongs to another study, concerning yellow fever vaccine responses in identical twins.

The sample was CD4+ T cells sorted from blood. The receptors were sampled from a woman aged 18-30 years in good health.

J is TRBJ2-1 and V is TRBV6-5; unclear D gene. Germline values: CDR1 MNHEY, CDR2 SVGAGI. The CDR3 runs 14 residues. Between the trimmed V and J ends, which lost 2 bases and 3 bases, there was a span of 8 bases. This CDR3 reads CASSYQSVYNEQFF. DNA for the CDR3: TGTGCCAGCAGTTACCAGTCAGTCTACAATGAGCAGTTCTTC.

This clonotype was seen a few times. The chain employs TRBV12-3 or TRBV12-4 and TRBJ1-5; D unresolved. This CDR3 has 15 residues. V was pared by 6 bases and J by 5 bases, with 17 bases between. The CDR3 nucleotides are TGTGCCAGCAGCCCTCGGGGAGGCCCTTATCAGCCCCAGCATTTT. Its protein product is CASSPRGGPYQPQHF.

The chain combines TRBV25-1 with TRBJ1-6; D gene unclear. Germline V gives CDR1 MGHDK, CDR2 SYGVNS. The CDR3 spans 15 residues. Trimming shortened V by 1 base and J by 9 bases, and 13 bases separated the two germline ends. The CDR3 loop reads CASSESRGSSSPLHF. CDR3 sequence (DNA): TGTGCCAGCAGTGAATCACGGGGAAGTAGTTCACCCCTCCACTTT.

This chain joins TRBV12-3 or TRBV12-4 and TRBJ2-7; D possibly corresponds to TRBD2 (6 bases). The CDR3 runs to 14 residues. V dropped 5 bases and J dropped 5 bases, with 16 bases sitting between them. The CDR3 sequence is CASSPGWRGHEQYF. CDR3 DNA: TGTGCCAGCAGTCCCGGGTGGCGGGGCCACGAGCAGTACTTC.

In this sample, this clonotype turned up a few times. This chain uses TRBV28 with TRBJ2-3; a weak D match, TRBD1 (5 bases). Germline lookup yields CDR1 MDHEN and CDR2 SYDVKM. The CDR3 extends over 15 amino acids. Trimming stripped 7 bases from V and 2 bases from J, with 16 bases between. The CDR3 is CASKKGQPTTDTQYF. The DNA of the CDR3 is TGTGCCAGCAAAAAGGGGCAGCCTACCACAGATACGCAGTATTTT.

The V and J genes are TRBV29-1 and TRBJ2-1, with 14 bases aligning to TRBD2. CDR3 length equals 15 residues. After removal of 7 bases from V and 7 bases from J, the junction contained 9 bases not matched to a gene. Germline V gives CDR1 SQVTM, CDR2 ANQGSEA. CDR3 in amino acids: CSANGLAGGNNEQFF. CDR3 coding DNA: TGCAGCGCCAACGGACTAGCGGGAGGAAATAATGAGCAGTTCTTC.

The chain carries TRBV5-1 and TRBJ2-7, with 9 bases that match TRBD2. Germline CDR1 and CDR2: SGHRS and YFSETQ. The CDR3 has 14 amino acids. The junction had 5 bases not matched to a gene; V was cut back by 3 bases and J by 4 bases. The CDR3 DNA reads as TGCGCCAGCAGCTCGCTAGCGGGAAGTTACGAGCAGTACTTC. Its translation: CASSSLAGSYEQYF.

This clonotype was seen only a few times. The genes are TRBV20-1 and TRBJ2-7; D is unresolved. V lost 4 bases and J 4 bases, leaving 8 bases between the germline ends. Germline CDR1 and CDR2: DFQATT and SNEGSKA (reference sequence). There are 11 residues in the CDR3. The CDR3 sequence is CSATGYYEQYV. The CDR3 DNA is TGCAGTGCTACTGGCTATTACGAGCAGTACGTC.

The V gene is TRBV6-6, the J gene TRBJ1-5; D not resolved. The CDR3 runs 13 residues. Trimming stripped 6 bases from V and 7 bases from J, with 13 bases between. Germline loops: CDR1 MNHNY, CDR2 SVGAGI (reference sequence). Here the CDR3 DNA reads TGTGCCAGCAGCTCCCCGTTAACCCAGCCCCAGCATTTT. Translation gives CASSSPLTQPQHF.

V is TRBV10-3 and J is TRBJ2-7; 12 bases map to TRBD2. Germline loops: CDR1 ENHRY, CDR2 SYGVKD. The CDR3 spans 14 residues. V shed 4 bases, J shed 7 bases, and the junction held 5 bases outside the gene matches. The CDR3 protein is CAISGGLAGREQYF. CDR3 nucleotides: TGTGCCATCAGTGGAGGACTAGCGGGGAGGGAGCAGTACTTC.

This clonotype was observed a handful of times. This chain connects TRBV7-8 to TRBJ2-7; TRBD1 is a possible D gene (6 bases). CDR3 length equals 13 residues. From germline, CDR1 is SGHVS and CDR2 FQNEAQ. The V end lost 3 bases, the J end lost 6 bases, and 12 bases lay between the germline ends. As DNA, the CDR3 is TGTGCCAGCAGCTTCTCCCAGGGGAGCGAGCAGTACGTC. Protein product: CASSFSQGSEQYV.